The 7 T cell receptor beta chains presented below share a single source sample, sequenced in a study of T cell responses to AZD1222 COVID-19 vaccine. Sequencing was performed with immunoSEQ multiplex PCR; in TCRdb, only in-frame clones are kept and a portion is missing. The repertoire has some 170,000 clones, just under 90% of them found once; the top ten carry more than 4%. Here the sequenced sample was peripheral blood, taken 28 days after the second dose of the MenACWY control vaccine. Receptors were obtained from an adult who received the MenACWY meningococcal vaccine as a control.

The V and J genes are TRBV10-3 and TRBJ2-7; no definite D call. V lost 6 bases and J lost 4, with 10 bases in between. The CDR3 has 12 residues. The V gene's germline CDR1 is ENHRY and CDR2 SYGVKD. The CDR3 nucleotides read TGTGCCATCAGCCCCATAGGATACGAGCAGTACTTC. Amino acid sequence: CAISPIGYEQYF.

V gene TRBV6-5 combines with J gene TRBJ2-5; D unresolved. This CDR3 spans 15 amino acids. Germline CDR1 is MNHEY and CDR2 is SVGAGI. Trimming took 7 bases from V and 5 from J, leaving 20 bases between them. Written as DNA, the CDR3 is TGTGCCAGCAAAATGACCTGGGGTAGAGAGGAGACCCAGTACTTC. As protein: CASKMTWGREETQYF.

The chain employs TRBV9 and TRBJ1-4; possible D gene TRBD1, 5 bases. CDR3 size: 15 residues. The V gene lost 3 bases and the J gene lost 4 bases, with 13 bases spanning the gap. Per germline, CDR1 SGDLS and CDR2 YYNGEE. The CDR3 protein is CASSALGGFNEKLFF. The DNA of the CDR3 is TGTGCCAGCAGCGCACTCGGGGGTTTTAATGAAAAACTGTTTTTT. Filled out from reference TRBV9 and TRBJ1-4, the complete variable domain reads DSGVTQTPKHLITATGQRVTLRCSPRSGDLSVYWYQQSLDQGLQFLIQYYNGEERAKGNILERFSAQQFPDLHSELNLSSLELGDSALYFCASSALGGFNEKLFFGSGTQLSVL.

The CDR3 is CASSLGVSQDNQPQHF. The CDR3 DNA sequence: TGTGCCAGCAGCTTAGGTGTTTCACAGGACAATCAGCCCCAGCATTTT. V is TRBV7-8 and J is TRBJ1-5; D may be TRBD1 (5 bases). Germline lookup yields CDR1 SGHVS and CDR2 FQNEAQ. Trimming stripped 1 base from V and 3 bases from J, with 13 bases between. The CDR3 extends over 16 amino acids.

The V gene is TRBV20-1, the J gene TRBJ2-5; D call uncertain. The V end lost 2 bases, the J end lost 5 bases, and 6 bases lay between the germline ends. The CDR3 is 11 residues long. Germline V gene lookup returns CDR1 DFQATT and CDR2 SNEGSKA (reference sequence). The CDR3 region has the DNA TGCAGTGCTAGATCAATCGAGACCCAGTACTTC. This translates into CSARSIETQYF.

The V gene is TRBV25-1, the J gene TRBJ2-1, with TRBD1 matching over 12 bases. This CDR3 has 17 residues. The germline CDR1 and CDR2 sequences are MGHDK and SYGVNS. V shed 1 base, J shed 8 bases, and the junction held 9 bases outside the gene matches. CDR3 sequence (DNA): TGTGCCAGCAGTGAATGGGGGACAGGGGGCGTATCGCATGAGCAGTTCTTC. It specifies CASSEWGTGGVSHEQFF. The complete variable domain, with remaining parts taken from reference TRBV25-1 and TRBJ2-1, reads EADIYQTPRYLVIGTGKKITLECSQTMGHDKMYWYQQDPGMELHLIHYSYGVNSTEKGDLSSESTVSRIRTEHFPLTLESARPSHTSQYLCASSEWGTGGVSHEQFFGPGTRLTVL.

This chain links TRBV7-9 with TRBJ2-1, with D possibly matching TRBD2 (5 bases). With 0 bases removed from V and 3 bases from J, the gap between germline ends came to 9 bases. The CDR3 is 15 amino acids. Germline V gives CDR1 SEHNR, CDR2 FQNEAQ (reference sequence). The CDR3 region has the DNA TGTGCCAGCAGCTTAGCCGGGGTGGGCTACAATGAGCAGTTCTTC. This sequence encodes CASSLAGVGYNEQFF. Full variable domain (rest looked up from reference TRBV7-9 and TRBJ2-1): DTGVSQNPRHKITKRGQNVTFRCDPISEHNRLYWYRQTLGQGPEFLTYFQNEAQLEKSRLLSDRFSAERPKGSFSTLEIQRTEQGDSAMYLCASSLAGVGYNEQFFGPGTRLTVL.